This TCR beta chain is from a study of cytomegalovirus exposure and HLA in healthy donors (dated by TCRdb to between 2016 and 2019). Context from the whole study: According to an earlier analysis of a few hundred of the donors, some 180 million T cells yielded 117 million unique TCR beta sequences and approximately 280 Gb of sequence data. An early release covering roughly 640 HLA-typed donors comprised approximately 300 gigabases of sequencing data and roughly 85 million unique TCR sequences. The genetic ancestry cluster associated with self-reported Caucasian donors included 81% of the roughly 400 genotyped donors. The study aimed to test whether cataloging public T cell receptors could reveal signatures of past pathogen exposure. The study used immunosequencing to profile the T cell repertoires of hundreds of subjects and linked those repertoires to cytomegalovirus serostatus. Besides the first cohort of 500 to 700 subjects, a separate validation cohort made up of over a hundred different subjects was used. The study combined high-throughput TCR immunosequencing, statistical association of individual TCRs with disease status, and machine learning to predict cytomegalovirus infection status. A later analysis re-analyzed previously published TCR beta repertoires from approximately 700 donors and added high-resolution HLA genotyping to study TCR occurrence patterns. In the later analysis, no new phenotypic data were used to find candidate immune exposures; instead, reliance was placed on TCR beta sequences and their occurrence across donors. In an earlier analysis of more than 550 of the donors, high-throughput TCR beta sequencing was used to judge whether each TCR beta V gene segment behaved as functional or pseudogenic. Donor age, sex, ethnicity and CMV serostatus were compiled alongside the repertoire data. In a later genetic analysis, genome-wide SNP genotypes for about 65% of the 666 donors were used, and that subset was treated as a discovery cohort. All discovery cohort repertoires had been generated using a single sequencing platform. Both class I and class II loci were covered by HLA typing, at four-digit resolution. Typing coverage varied by locus: roughly 629-630 donors for A, B, C, DRB1 and DQB1; roughly 500 for DQA1; nearly 610 for DPA1; fewer than 480 for DPB1. Because of strong linkage in the cohort, roughly five DR-DQ haplotypes were treated as single units for association and clustering. Among 300 to 500 genotyped donors of the cohort, an average of roughly 230,000 unique TCR beta nucleotide sequences was sequenced per donor, of which about 18% were non-productive.

The cohort comprised 666 healthy bone marrow donors. At the time of sampling, every cohort member was nominally healthy, though immune exposures that went unrecorded were likely present. The donor tested CMV seronegative, placing the donor among the 350 or so seronegative members of the cohort. A peripheral blood sample was provided by each donor, and peripheral blood mononuclear cells were used for TCR beta sequencing. The Qiagen DNeasy Blood Extraction Kit was used to extract genomic DNA from the blood cell samples. The library was generated by the immunoSEQ multiplex PCR assay. For the multiplex PCR, a mixture combining 60 forward primers for TCR Vbeta segments and 13 reverse primers for TCR Jbeta segments was used. The CDR3 region of rearranged TCR beta genes was amplified from genomic DNA with a multiplex PCR assay. The amplified TCR beta libraries were sequenced on the Illumina HiSeq System as 87-base-pair reads. The study's processing was this. A later analysis tallied 70 million to 100 million unique TCR beta chains across the approximately 670 repertoires, and about 10 million of those chains were shared by two or more donors. A nearest-neighbor algorithm error-corrected the raw reads and collapsed the reads into unique sequences, merging closely related sequences to remove PCR and sequencing errors. V, D and J gene segments were assigned by aligning CDR3 sequences to IMGT reference sequences. For a sequence to be retained, at least a six-nucleotide match to both a V gene segment and a J gene segment was required. Rearrangements were classified as productive when the CDR3 lacked stop codons and remained in frame with V and J, and all other rearrangements were classified as non-productive. Following IMGT convention, CDR3 was defined as the stretch from the second conserved V-encoded cysteine up to the conserved J-encoded phenylalanine. The earlier analysis of a few hundred of the donors excluded any sequence lacking an unambiguous match to a single V gene segment. An earlier analysis of 550 to 650 of the donors classified V segments as functional when productive rearrangements were above 56.7% and as segregating when the standard deviation between donors was above 5%. A statistical classification framework was developed to diagnose cytomegalovirus status using the catalog of TCR beta chain sequences. V and J gene assignment, in a later analysis, came from comparing TCR nucleotide sequences with IMGT/GENE-DB human TR gene sequences. A later analysis assigned CDR3 sequences and most-parsimonious VDJ recombination scenarios with the TCRdist pipeline. A later analysis defined each TCR beta chain by its CDR3 amino acid sequence plus V-gene family, and excluded reads lacking a unique V-gene family. In a later analysis, 450 to 600 highly shared, low-generation-probability nucleotide sequences were removed to address suspected cross-contamination and a sequencing artifact. In a later analysis, a clonal expansion index for each public chain was calculated from normalized within-repertoire ranks of inferred template counts. Generation probabilities in a later analysis came from a VDJ recombination model fitted to out-of-frame rearrangements, and those results were checked against IGoR. Hypergeometric tests were used in a later analysis to score TCR-TCR, TCR-HLA and TCR-CMV co-occurrence, with a repertoire-size bias correction applied to the TCR pairs. A later analysis estimated false discovery rates by permuting HLA or CMV assignments 20 times. In a later analysis, co-occurring TCRs were grouped with DBSCAN, and TCRdist sequence similarity was added when clustering was performed within HLA-allele-positive subsets. Repertoires with fewer than 30,000 or more than 120,000 public chains were left out of co-occurrence clustering, as were several repertoires with anomalous nucleotide sharing. Held by TCRdb, this immuneACCESS table contains in-frame sequences only and omits some clones. Under half of the omission traces to an unresolved V gene where checked; the cause of the rest is unknown. Clone size and the V and J calls come from that table; the DNA yielded D and trimming. The sample includes 100,000 or so clones, with approximately 84% observed a single time. 2% to 2.5% of the sample is in the top ten clones.

The CDR3 starts with the cysteine, ends with the phenylalanine, and has 14 residues. Only the CDR3 portion is preserved as DNA: 42 bases, with reading frame beginning at the first base. Based on the germline V gene, the CDR1 and CDR2 sequences are MDHEN and SYDVKM. V and J are truncated by 7 bases and 1 base respectively, leaving an intervening sequence of 11 bases. Regarding this clone: Its antigen remains undetermined. Base quality data are lacking; no much larger clone is found one base away.

Here is what the overall study found, with its caveats: Most TCR sequences were observed very rarely across donors, whereas some public TCRs were present in many individuals. For the cohort, immune exposure information was limited to CMV serostatus. Some IMGT-functional V segments, including TRBV6-2 and TRBV6-3, could not be distinguished by the 87-base-pair reads and were therefore excluded. In vitro tests confirmed that a few of the cytomegalovirus-associated TCR beta chains recognize cytomegalovirus antigens. In this cohort, only TCR beta chains were sequenced, and detectable features were limited by the absence of alpha or paired-chain data. A later analysis reported that several top co-occurrence clusters appeared linked to parvovirus B19, influenza, CMV and Epstein-Barr virus. According to a later genetic analysis, donors in an Asian-associated ancestry cluster had fewer N-insertions in productive TCRs than the roughly 660-donor mean. Because some donors lacked HLA typing at each locus, the association tests relied only on the typed subset. According to the authors, the approach could potentially be generalized to other disease states and immunological phenotypes. In the study, some 160 TCR beta chains were listed as associated with cytomegalovirus. The classifier was reported to diagnose cytomegalovirus status with high specificity and sensitivity in both the original and validation cohorts. At a false discovery rate of 0.05, a later analysis linked 16,951 TCR beta sequences to specific HLA alleles. A later analysis found that TCR association rates varied across HLA loci, with DRB1 alleles showing the most associated TCRs and HLA-C alleles the fewest. Approximately 16 rarely observed V segments, including chromosome 9 orphons, were excluded from the earlier analysis of almost 600 of the donors because counts were too low. Correlated functional status among segregating V segments might be attributable to linkage disequilibrium, but an unknown experimental factor could not be ruled out. A further reported finding was that TCR beta sequences accurately predicted the HLA-A and HLA-B alleles for most subjects in the first cohort. Strong co-occurrence of HLA alleles, especially DR and DQ, made assigning TCR associations to individual alleles difficult. The sequencing pipeline was judged likely to have produced a cluster of highly shared sequence variants as a technical artifact. Presence/absence analyses assumed roughly uniform sequencing depth across donors, an assumption that may not hold. A later analysis found that HLA-associated TCR beta chains were more clonally expanded and had lower generation probabilities than equally common non-associated chains. According to a later analysis, most CMV-associated TCR beta chains appeared to be HLA-restricted, and the HLA associations seemed to be driven largely by CMV exposure. An earlier analysis of approximately 540 of the donors showed that most TCR beta V segments appeared in productive rearrangements either about 87% or about 30% of the time, which broadly matched IMGT annotations. A later genetic analysis associated a missense DCLRE1C variant with V-gene and J-gene trimming of TCR beta chains, and an independent cohort replicated the association.

The sequencing input was PBMCs. The chain links TRBV28 with TRBJ2-1, and TRBD2 may be the D gene, going by 6 matching bases. The TCR sequence derives from a man between 18 and 35 years old in good health and CMV-seronegative. CDR3 sequence: CASNLALSYNEQFF. The DNA is TGTGCCAGCAATCTAGCGCTTTCCTACAATGAGCAGTTCTTC.